Below are 11 T cell receptor beta chains sequenced from a single sample in a study of T cells in Graves' hyperthyroidism and ophthalmopathy. The source material, RNA transcripts, was used to amplify TCR beta CDR3 regions. Carried out on the TCR CDR3, a first-round RT-PCR used the HTBI primer set. TCRdb itself ran the multiplex PCR reads through MiXCR, one entry per CDR3 protein. Counted here are fewer than 700,000 distinct CDR3 sequences, 15% to 20% occurring once; the ten biggest clones make up approximately 3.8%. Sequencing was performed on blood. Receptors were obtained from a woman in her 30s with Graves' hyperthyroidism.

This clonotype was found many times. CDR3 nucleotides: TGCAGTGCTAGGAGGGACAGGGGGCGAAATGAGCAGTTCTTC. Its translation is CSARRDRGRNEQFF. The rearrangement uses TRBV20-1 and TRBJ2-1, with 12 bases identical to TRBD1. The J segment lost 7 bases and the V segment lost 3 bases, leaving 4 bases of the junction unmatched. The germline V gene has CDR1 DFQATT and CDR2 SNEGSKA (reference sequence). The CDR3 has 14 amino acids.

This rearrangement joins TRBV27 to TRBJ2-1; 7 nucleotides align to TRBD1. This CDR3 region has 13 residues. Per the germline V gene, CDR1 is MNHEY and CDR2 is SMNVEV (reference sequence). Trimming took 5 bases from V and 8 from J; bases not matched to a gene: 6. The CDR3 loop is CASSLRQGHEQFF. In nucleotides, the CDR3 is TGTGCCAGCAGTCTCCGACAGGGCCATGAGCAGTTCTTC.

This chain joins TRBV20-1 and TRBJ2-1, with 9 positions matching TRBD2. Germline V gene data show CDR1 as DFQATT and CDR2 as SNEGSKA (reference sequence). V was clipped by 3 bases and J by 5 bases; unmatched bases: 14. This CDR3 is built from 17 residues. In DNA, the CDR3 is TGCAGTGCTAGCGTTCTTGCGGGAGGGCCCCCAAACAATGAGCAGTTCTTC. This gives the protein CSASVLAGGPPNNEQFF.

This chain links TRBV9 with TRBJ2-1; tentative D call: TRBD1 (6 bases). V lost 4 bases and J 2 bases, leaving 13 bases between the germline ends. The germline gives CDR1 SGDLS, CDR2 YYNGEE. The CDR3 sequence is 15 residues long. CDR3 in amino acids: CASSLDEGAYNEQFF. CDR3 bases: TGTGCCAGCAGCTTGGACGAGGGGGCCTACAATGAGCAGTTCTTC.

V is TRBV29-1 and J is TRBJ1-1; D remains ambiguous. In germline, CDR1 is SQVTM, CDR2 ANQGSEA. The germline V and J ends were trimmed by 3 bases and 5 bases, with 13 bases remaining between them. The length of the CDR3 is 13 residues. CDR3 region: CSVDPQQGTEAFF. The CDR3 DNA follows: TGCAGCGTTGATCCCCAACAAGGAACTGAAGCTTTCTTT.

This clonotype has only a few counts. The chain links TRBV4-2 to TRBJ2-1, with D tentatively TRBD2 (5 bases). Trimming stripped 9 bases from V and 0 bases from J, with 9 bases between. The CDR3 covers 13 residues. Per germline, CDR1 LGHNA and CDR2 YNFKEQ. The CDR3 loop is CASPDCSYNEQFF. Written as DNA, the CDR3 is TGTGCCAGTCCGGACTGCTCCTACAATGAGCAGTTCTTC.

This clonotype was picked up a small number of times. DNA of the CDR3: TGTGCCAGCAGTTCGGTAAGGGATTCTGGGGCCAACGTCCTGACTTTC. It codes for CASSSVRDSGANVLTF. The chain is built from TRBV7-9 and TRBJ2-6; no definite D call. With 6 bases removed from V and 1 base from J, the gap between germline ends came to 13 bases. The CDR3 is 16 amino acids. The germline CDR1 and CDR2 sequences are SEHNR and FQNEAQ (reference sequence).

This clonotype was seen many times. This chain connects TRBV30 to TRBJ2-3; perhaps D is TRBD1 or TRBD2 (5 bases each). CDR1 is GTSNPN, CDR2 SVGIG, per germline (reference sequence). The CDR3 has 15 amino acids. Trimming left V 5 bases short and J 0 bases short, with 15 bases between. This CDR3 reads CAWGGGGPSTDTQYF. In DNA, the CDR3 is TGTGCCTGGGGGGGTGGAGGCCCTAGCACAGATACGCAGTATTTT.

This clonotype showed up many times. The genes are TRBV7-2 and TRBJ2-7, with D unresolved. The CDR3 consists of 14 residues. The V end was cut by 5 bases, the J end by 3 bases, with 14 bases between. From germline, CDR1 is SGHTA and CDR2 FQGNSA. As DNA, the CDR3 is TGTGCCAGCAGCCTCGGACCTAGTGACTACGAGCAGTACTTC. This gives the protein CASSLGPSDYEQYF.

This clonotype has more than one count but fewer than ten. V gene TRBV9 combines with J gene TRBJ2-1, with 12 positions matching TRBD2. The CDR3 covers 17 residues. J was trimmed by 7 bases and V by 0 bases; bases with no gene match: 8. The germline V gene encodes CDR1 SGDLS and CDR2 YYNGEE. This CDR3 reads CASSVATLAGGLNEQFF. The DNA for the CDR3 is TGTGCCAGCAGCGTAGCTACGCTAGCGGGAGGGCTAAATGAGCAGTTCTTC. Variable domain in full (rest from reference TRBV9 and TRBJ2-1): DSGVTQTPKHLITATGQRVTLRCSPRSGDLSVYWYQQSLDQGLQFLIQYYNGEERAKGNILERFSAQQFPDLHSELNLSSLELGDSALYFCASSVATLAGGLNEQFFGPGTRLTVL.

This clonotype was seen only once. This chain uses TRBV20-1 with TRBJ2-2, with 10 bases matching TRBD2. This CDR3 contains 19 residues. The ends lost 1 base at V and 5 bases at J; junction bases unmatched: 16. Germline V gene lookup returns CDR1 DFQATT and CDR2 SNEGSKA (reference sequence). The CDR3 DNA reads TGCAGTGCTAGAGGTTACCCCCGTGTAGCGGGAGGACCTACCGGGGAGCTGTTTTTT. Translating gives CSARGYPRVAGGPTGELFF.